Described below is a single T cell receptor (beta chain) sequence and its context. Its antigen is undetermined. The Oncomine TCR Beta short-read assay sequenced DNA from cultured CD4+ T cells. Each CDR3 protein gets one entry after TCRdb re-called the PCR reads with MiXCR. The data show some 3,900 distinct CDR3 sequences, with 15% to 20% seen just once and 16% held by the top ten. This specimen belongs to a study of vaccination and CD4 T cells after COVID-19. Study summary: Overlapping peptides of the spike proteins of SARS-CoV-2, HCoV-NL63, HCoV-OC43 and HCoV-229E were used for cell stimulation.

The V gene's germline CDR1 is SGHVS and CDR2 FQNEAQ. The CDR3 totals 16 residues. J gave up 5 bases and V 7 bases, and 15 bases lay outside the gene matches. Specified treatment: approximately nine-day PBMC culture with coronavirus spike peptide pools or control peptides (ViraFEST assay). Sequenced input: CD4+ T cells from blood, cultured in vitro. This chain uses TRBV7-8 with TRBJ1-2; TRBD1 matches 8 bases. The TCR originated in a human donor who had recovered from COVID-19. This CDR3 reads CASTPMAQGAGYGYTF. In DNA, the CDR3 is TGTGCCAGCACTCCAATGGCCCAGGGGGCAGGTTATGGCTACACCTTC.